Included here is one T cell receptor (beta chain) sequence, with context. Its antigen is not known. The junction had 6 bases not matched to a gene; V was cut back by 1 base and J by 6 bases. The CDR3 covers 16 residues. Per germline, CDR1 SGHAT and CDR2 FQNNGV. The data derive from a study of cytomegalovirus exposure and HLA in healthy donors. Overall study context: Per a later analysis, the 666 first-cohort and 120 validation repertoires shared one platform. Study-level findings and limits: A list of 164 TCR beta chains associated with cytomegalovirus was given. Reported results showed that the classifier diagnosed cytomegalovirus status with high specificity and sensitivity.

Produced via immunoSEQ multiplex PCR; TCRdb's table is partial and in-frame only. This table has 160,000 or so clones, around nine tenths appearing once. The chain links TRBV11-2 to TRBJ2-1, with 10 bases fitting TRBD2. Sequenced: PBMCs. The TCR originated in a woman aged 25 to 39 in good health and CMV-seronegative. The CDR3 loop reads CASSLVAAGGPNEQFF. Written as DNA, the CDR3 is TGTGCCAGCAGCTTAGTAGCAGCGGGGGGGCCCAATGAGCAGTTCTTC. Complete variable domain (other parts from reference TRBV11-2 and TRBJ2-1): EAGVAQSPRYKIIEKRQSVAFWCNPISGHATLYWYQQILGQGPKLLIQFQNNGVVDDSQLPKDRFSAERLKGVDSTLKIQPAKLEDSAVYLCASSLVAAGGPNEQFFGPGTRLTVL.